This is a list of T cell receptor beta chains from one sample in a study of shared clonotypes between healthy human individuals. Produced via immunoSEQ multiplex PCR; TCRdb's table is partial and in-frame only. The sample has around 700,000 clones, approximately 73% seen once; the top ten hold 1.5% to 2%. Sequencing was done on a sample of memory CD4+ T cells sorted from blood. These TCRs come from a woman aged 25-40 years in good health. The CDR3 runs from the conserved cysteine through the conserved F or W. D genes are given only for firm matches. A row's size may be missing; if present it is once, few, many or a size class.

d_call,v_call,j_call,clone_size,cdr3_nt,cdr3_aa
.,TRBV2,TRBJ1-2,few,TGTGCCAGCAGTGAAATCGGTGCCGGCTACACCTTC,CASSEIGAGYTF
.,TRBV6-1,TRBJ1-2,.,TGTGCCAGCAGTTATGGCAGGGAAGTCTATGGCTACACCTTC,CASSYGREVYGYTF
TRBD1,TRBV28,TRBJ1-3,.,TGTGCCAGCAGTTTCCTACGGGACAGCTCTGGAAACACCATATATTTT,CASSFLRDSSGNTIYF
.,TRBV12-5,TRBJ1-1,.,TGTGCTAGTGGACGCACCGGGATGAACACTGAAGCTTTCTTT,CASGRTGMNTEAFF
TRBD2,TRBV19,TRBJ2-2,.,TGTGCCAGCCTAGGGGGAGGACTAGCGGGAGGAACCGGGGAGCTGTTTTTT,CASLGGGLAGGTGELFF
TRBD1,TRBV6-1,TRBJ2-1,.,TGTGCCAGCAGTACCGGGACAGGGAGCTACAATGAGCAGTTCTTC,CASSTGTGSYNEQFF
.,TRBV2,TRBJ1-4,once,TGTGCCAGCAAACTTCAGGATAATGAAAAACTGTTTTTT,CASKLQDNEKLFF
TRBD1,TRBV6-5,TRBJ1-5,once,TGTGCCAGCAGTCCGGGACAGCCGAGCAATCAGCCCCAGCATTTT,CASSPGQPSNQPQHF
TRBD2,TRBV28,TRBJ2-1,.,TGTGCCAGCATTGCGGCTAGCGGGAGACCCTACAATGAGCAGTTCTTC,CASIAASGRPYNEQFF
TRBD2,TRBV2,TRBJ2-1,few,TGTGCCAGCACACCTACTAGCGGGAGAGGGGATGAGCAGTTCTTC,CASTPTSGRGDEQFF
.,TRBV6-5,TRBJ1-2,.,TGTGCCAGCAGTTACGCCGCCAGTAACTATGGCTACACCTTC,CASSYAASNYGYTF
.,TRBV7-8,TRBJ1-5,.,TGTGCCAGCAGCTTAGGTAGGGTAGGCAATCAGCCCCAGCATTTT,CASSLGRVGNQPQHF
.,TRBV28,TRBJ1-3,.,TGTGCCAGTAGCTCTGGAAACACCATATATTTT,CASSSGNTIYF
TRBD2,TRBV2,TRBJ2-1,.,TGTGCCAGCAGGGCGGGACTAGACGCCCGCAATGAGCAGTTCTTC,CASRAGLDARNEQFF
TRBD2,TRBV15,TRBJ2-3,few,TGTGCCACCAGCATACAGACTCCGGGACTAGTGGGTTCACTCACAGATACGCAGTATTTT,CATSIQTPGLVGSLTDTQYF
TRBD1,TRBV5-6,TRBJ2-3,.,TGTGCCAGCAGAACCGGGACAGCGACAGATACGCAGTATTTT,CASRTGTATDTQYF
TRBD1,TRBV2,TRBJ1-5,.,TGTGCCAGCAGTGTGGGACAGGGAGGTCAGCCCCAGCATTTT,CASSVGQGGQPQHF
TRBD1,TRBV30,TRBJ2-5,.,TGTGCCTGCTTCGGACAGGGGACCCAGTACTTC,CACFGQGTQYF
.,TRBV6-1,TRBJ2-2,many,TGTGCCAGCAGTGAAGCGGACGGGAGTGTCACCGGGGAGCTGTTTTTT,CASSEADGSVTGELFF
.,TRBV7-2,TRBJ2-1,.,TGTGCCAGCAGCACGACCTTGGGCAATGAGCAGTTCTTC,CASSTTLGNEQFF
.,TRBV27,TRBJ2-2,.,TGTGCCAGCAGTTTGGCCGGGGAGCTGTTTTTT,CASSLAGELFF
TRBD1,TRBV28,TRBJ2-7,.,TGTGCCAGCAGTTCCCACCAACCGGGACAGGGCTTCTACGAGCAGTACTTC,CASSSHQPGQGFYEQYF
.,TRBV28,TRBJ1-2,.,TGTGCCAGCAGTTCTACAGGCTACAGCTATGGCTACACCTTC,CASSSTGYSYGYTF
.,TRBV4-2,TRBJ1-1,many,TGTGCCAGCAGCCGACAGGATTACACTGAAGCTTTCTTT,CASSRQDYTEAFF
TRBD2,TRBV5-5,TRBJ2-7,.,TGTGCCAGCAGCCTTCTAGCGGGAGGGGTCTCCTACGAGCAGTACTTC,CASSLLAGGVSYEQYF
TRBD1,TRBV14,TRBJ1-2,.,TGTGCCAGCAGCCAAGGAGATAGGGACAGTAACTATGGCTACACCTTC,CASSQGDRDSNYGYTF
.,TRBV28,TRBJ1-2,.,TGTGCCAGCAGTTTAGCTGACGGGTCTCTCCTTTATGGCTACACCTTC,CASSLADGSLLYGYTF
TRBD1,TRBV6-5,TRBJ2-7,.,TGTGCCAGCATGGCCCACAGGGGAGCCTACGAGCAGTACTTC,CASMAHRGAYEQYF
TRBD1,TRBV15,TRBJ1-3,.,TGTGCCACCAGCAGAGATACCTCAGACAGGGGGACTGGAAACACCATATATTTT,CATSRDTSDRGTGNTIYF
.,TRBV7-2,TRBJ2-7,.,TGTGCCAGCAGCTTAGCGGGACTCTCCTACGAGCAGTACTTC,CASSLAGLSYEQYF
TRBD2,TRBV7-3,TRBJ2-1,.,TGTGCCAGCAGCCCCTGGGGGCGGGAGGGAAATGAGCAGTTCTTC,CASSPWGREGNEQFF
TRBD2,TRBV7-9,TRBJ2-1,.,TGTGCCAGCGGATTCTCTGCGGGGGATGAGCAGTTCTTC,CASGFSAGDEQFF
.,TRBV6-6,TRBJ1-2,.,TGTGCCAGCAGTCAAACTAACTATGGCTACACCTTC,CASSQTNYGYTF
TRBD2,TRBV7-2,TRBJ2-1,.,TGTGCCAGCAGGGACGGGGGGTACTACAATGAGCAGTTCTTC,CASRDGGYYNEQFF
.,TRBV2,TRBJ2-1,.,TGTGCCAGCAGTGCTTGGGCTAGCGTCAACAATGAGCAGTTCTTC,CASSAWASVNNEQFF
TRBD2,TRBV6-6,TRBJ2-3,few,TGTGCCAGCTCGACTAGCGGCATCACAGATACGCAGTATTTT,CASSTSGITDTQYF
.,TRBV27,TRBJ1-2,medium-sized,TGTGCCAGCAGTTATCGCCCAGGGATTGTCACCTTC,CASSYRPGIVTF
.,TRBV7-9,TRBJ2-7,.,TGTGCCAGCAGCTCCGGCCAGGGTCCATCCTACGAGCAGTACTTC,CASSSGQGPSYEQYF
TRBD1,TRBV5-1,TRBJ2-2,.,TGCGCCAGCAGCATCACAGGGGGCGCGGACACCGGGGAGCTGTTTTTT,CASSITGGADTGELFF
.,TRBV25-1,TRBJ2-3,many,TGTGCCAGCAGTGAAGGGGGGGGCTTCGCCACAGATACGCAGTATTTT,CASSEGGGFATDTQYF
.,TRBV7-7,TRBJ1-5,.,TGTGCCAGCAGCTCGTCAGAGAATCAGCCCCAGCATTTT,CASSSSENQPQHF
TRBD2,TRBV9,TRBJ2-1,.,TGTGCCAGCAGCTTGGCTAGCGGAGCCTACAATGAGCAGTTCTTC,CASSLASGAYNEQFF
.,TRBV2,TRBJ2-2,.,TGTGCCAGCAGTGAAGACACAGGGTCGGACACCGGGGAGCTGTTTTTT,CASSEDTGSDTGELFF
.,TRBV6-1,TRBJ2-1,.,TGTGCCACCATCCGGGAACTACTGAACAATGAGCAGTTCTTC,CATIRELLNNEQFF
.,TRBV5-8,TRBJ1-3,.,TGTGCCAGCAGCTTGGCTGGGGAGAGCTCTGGAAACACCATATATTTT,CASSLAGESSGNTIYF
.,TRBV18,TRBJ1-2,few,TGTGCCAGCTCACCAGGGGGAGGCTATGGCTACACCTTC,CASSPGGGYGYTF
.,TRBV4-1,TRBJ1-5,once,TGCGCCAGCAGTCACCAGGTAATAAGGGGACAGCCCCAGCATTTT,CASSHQVIRGQPQHF
.,TRBV2,TRBJ1-2,few,TGTGCCAGCAGTGTATCAGGGCGAGGCTACACCTTC,CASSVSGRGYTF
TRBD1,TRBV15,TRBJ2-7,once,TGTGCCACCAGCAGTCCAGAAGGGACAGGACATTCAAGCGAGCAGTACTTC,CATSSPEGTGHSSEQYF
.,TRBV28,TRBJ2-1,.,TGTGCCAGCACCCCCAGGAGGCCCTTTTACAATGAGCAGTTCTTC,CASTPRRPFYNEQFF
.,TRBV6-1,TRBJ1-5,.,TGTGCCAGCAGTCCGGGGACAAGGTATCAGCCCCAGCATTTT,CASSPGTRYQPQHF
.,TRBV25-1,TRBJ1-2,.,TGTGCCAGCAGTGTCACAGAAGGTGGCTACACCTTC,CASSVTEGGYTF
TRBD1,TRBV6-4,TRBJ1-1,many,TGTGCCAGCAGTGCGGACAGGGACACTGAAGCTTTCTTT,CASSADRDTEAFF
.,TRBV7-2,TRBJ2-3,.,TGTGCCAGCAGCTTATTGGGGATAGCGGAGGATACGCAGTATTTT,CASSLLGIAEDTQYF
.,TRBV2,TRBJ1-1,.,TGTGCCAGCAGTGAACTCGGTGAAGAAAACACTGAAGCTTTCTTT,CASSELGEENTEAFF
.,TRBV28,TRBJ2-7,.,TGTGCCAGCAGTCCCCGGATCAGGACCATTTACGAGCAGTACTTC,CASSPRIRTIYEQYF
.,TRBV28,TRBJ1-1,.,TGTGCCAGCAGTTTATCATTTGAAGCTTTCTTT,CASSLSFEAFF